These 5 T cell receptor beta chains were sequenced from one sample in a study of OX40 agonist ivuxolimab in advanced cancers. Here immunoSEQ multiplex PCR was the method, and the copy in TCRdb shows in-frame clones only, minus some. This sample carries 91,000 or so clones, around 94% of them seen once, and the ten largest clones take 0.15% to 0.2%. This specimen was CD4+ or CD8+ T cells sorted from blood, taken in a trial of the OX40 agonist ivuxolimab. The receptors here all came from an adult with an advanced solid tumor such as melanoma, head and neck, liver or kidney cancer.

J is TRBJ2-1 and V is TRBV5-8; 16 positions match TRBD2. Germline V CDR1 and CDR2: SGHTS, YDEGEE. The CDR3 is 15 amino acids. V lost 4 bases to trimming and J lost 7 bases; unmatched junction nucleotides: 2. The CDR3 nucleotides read TGTGCCAGCAGCCCGGGACTAGCGGGAGGGAATGAGCAGTTCTTC. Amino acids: CASSPGLAGGNEQFF. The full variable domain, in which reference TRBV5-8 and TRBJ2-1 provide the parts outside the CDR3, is EAGVTQSPTHLIKTRGQQATLRCSPISGHTSVYWYQQALGLGLQFLLWYDEGEERNRGNFPPRFSGRQFPNYSSELNVNALELEDSALYLCASSPGLAGGNEQFFGPGTRLTVL.

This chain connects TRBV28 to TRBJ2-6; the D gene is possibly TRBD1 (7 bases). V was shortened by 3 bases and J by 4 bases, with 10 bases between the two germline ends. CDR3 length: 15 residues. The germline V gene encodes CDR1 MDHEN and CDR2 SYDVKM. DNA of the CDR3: TGTGCCAGCAGTTTCAGGGGGGCCGGGGCCAACGTCCTGACTTTC. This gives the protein CASSFRGAGANVLTF.

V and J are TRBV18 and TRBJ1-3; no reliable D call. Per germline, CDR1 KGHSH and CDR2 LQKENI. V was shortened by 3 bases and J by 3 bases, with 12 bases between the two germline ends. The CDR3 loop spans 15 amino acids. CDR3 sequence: CASSPKPEGGNTIYF. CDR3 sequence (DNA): TGTGCCAGCTCACCGAAACCCGAAGGTGGAAACACCATATATTTT.

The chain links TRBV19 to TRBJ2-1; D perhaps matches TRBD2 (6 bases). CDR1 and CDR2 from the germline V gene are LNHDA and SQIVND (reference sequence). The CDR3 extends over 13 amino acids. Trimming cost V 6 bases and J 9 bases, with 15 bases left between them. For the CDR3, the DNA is TGTGCCAGTAGGGGGACTCCCCGGGGTGAGCAGTTCTTC. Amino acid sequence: CASRGTPRGEQFF.

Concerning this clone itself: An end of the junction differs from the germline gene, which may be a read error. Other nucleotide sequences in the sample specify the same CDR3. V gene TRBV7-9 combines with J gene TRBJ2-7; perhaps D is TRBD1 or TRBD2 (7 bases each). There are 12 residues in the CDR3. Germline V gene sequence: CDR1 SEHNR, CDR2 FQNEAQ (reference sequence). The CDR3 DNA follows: TGTGCCAGCAGCTTATTTGGGCAGGGGGGGGACTTC. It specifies CASSLFGQGGDF.